The subject of this entry is one T cell receptor (beta chain). Its antigen is not identified. V lost 5 bases, J lost 2 bases, and 13 bases lay in between. The germline V gene has CDR1 LNHNV and CDR2 YYDKDF (reference sequence). This CDR3 region has 14 residues. This record belongs to a study of cytomegalovirus exposure and HLA in healthy donors. Study in general: An early release of data contained approximately 85 million unique TCRs, which came from HLA-typed donors.

PCR used 60 Vbeta primers and 13 Jbeta primers. Libraries were prepared by immunoSEQ multiplex PCR; TCRdb keeps only in-frame clonotypes and omits some of them. Found here are over 95,000 clones, roughly 69% of them singletons; the top ten hold about 2%. Study outcomes and limitations: A later analysis linked a missense variant in DCLRE1C to the trimming of TCR beta V and J genes. The classifier was said to identify cytomegalovirus status with high specificity and sensitivity.

The sequence was collected from a human donor in good health. This chain links TRBV15 with TRBJ2-7; D may be TRBD1 (5 bases). The sample comprised PBMCs. CDR3 in amino acids: CATSPGLDAYEQYF. The CDR3 DNA is TGTGCCACCAGCCCAGGGCTTGACGCCTACGAGCAGTACTTC.